This T cell receptor beta chain was sequenced in a study of blood T cell repertoires in COVID-19. Whole-study context: Both acute and convalescent COVID-19 samples were obtained from the United States, Italy and Spain. T cells, B-cell-depleted T cells, or PBMCs provided the cDNA or gDNA that served as material.

The CDR3 has 18 residues. After removal of 0 bases from V and 3 bases from J, the junction contained 12 bases not matched to a gene. CDR1 is SNHLY and CDR2 is FYNNEI in the germline V gene. Original handling: Reference gene primer amplification in the assay estimated nucleated cell counts. Sequencing used immunoSEQ multiplex PCR; TCRdb keeps in-frame clones, though not all of them. V, J and clone size are taken as reported in that table, and D and trimming were inferred from the DNA itself. This sample has about 120,000 clones, with 70% to 90% found just once. The chain recombines TRBV2 with TRBJ2-3; the match to TRBD2 covers 7 bases. The sample was peripheral blood. This TCR derives from a woman of 80 years or more with acute or convalescent COVID-19. CDR3 in DNA: TGTGCCAGCAGTGAAGCGCGTAATCGGCGGGGGAGGACAGATACGCAGTATTTT. It specifies CASSEARNRRGRTDTQYF.